This entry lists 10 T cell receptor beta chains sequenced from one sample in a study of tumor-infiltrating lymphocytes in primary liver carcinoma. Germline DNA was also extracted, and blood RNA derived from unsorted whole blood. The input was about 500 ng total RNA; TCR beta cDNA was made from it with a constant-region primer. Employing slightly modified ARM-PCR, three nested multiplex PCR rounds were run, and these gave rise to the TCR beta libraries. The first two PCR rounds used TRBV1-TRBV30 primers with a Cbeta primer, around 10 cycles each. TCRdb ran MiXCR on the multiplex PCR reads and lists one entry per CDR3 protein. The sample lists hundreds of thousands of distinct CDR3 sequences, around three fifths occurring once. Sequencing was carried out using peripheral blood. The receptors stem from a woman aged 30 to 39 with primary liver carcinoma and hepatitis B virus infection.

Notes on this clonotype: One end of the junction does not line up with germline, which may come from a read error. The genes are TRBV4-1 and TRBJ1-2; D is unresolved. This CDR3 is 16 amino acids long. From germline, CDR1 is MGHRA and CDR2 YSYEKL. The CDR3 sequence: CASSQGLTGRQDGYTF. DNA for the CDR3: TGCGCCAGTAGCCAAGGCCTGACCGGGAGGCAGGACGGCTACACCTTC.

Concerning this clonotype itself: One end of the junction varies from germline; a read error may be responsible. This chain uses TRBV6-2 or TRBV6-3 with TRBJ1-5; 7 positions match TRBD1. The CDR3 length is 15 residues. Germline CDR1 is MNHEY and CDR2 is SVGEGT. The CDR3 DNA sequence: TGTGCCAGCAGGACACCGGGACAGCTCAATCAACCCCAGCATTTT. Translating gives CASRTPGQLNQPQHF.

This chain connects TRBV28 to TRBJ1-2; the D is unclear. The CDR3 has 13 amino acids. CDR1 is MDHEN and CDR2 is SYDVKM in the germline V gene. V was cut by 5 bases and J by 2 bases, with 9 bases left in between. This CDR3 is CASSPSENYGYTF. Here the CDR3 DNA reads TGTGCCAGCAGTCCATCAGAAAACTATGGCTACACCTTC.

With regard to this clonotype: A much larger clone sits a single nucleotide away, making a read error possible. The rearrangement links TRBV12-3 or TRBV12-4 to TRBJ2-7, with unresolved D. CDR3 length: 15 residues. CDR3 DNA: TGTGCCAGCACTTTAAGGGCAGGATTCTCAACCGAGCAGTACTTC. Amino acid sequence: CASTLRAGFSTEQYF.

There are a few counts of this clonotype. V usage is TRBV6-6 and J usage is TRBJ2-5; D remains ambiguous. The CDR3 runs to 12 residues. V was pared by 0 bases and J by 5 bases, with 4 bases between. Germline CDR1 and CDR2: MNHNY and SVGAGI (reference sequence). This chain's CDR3 is CASSYSLETQYF. CDR3 coding DNA: TGTGCCAGCAGTTACTCCTTGGAGACCCAGTACTTC.

The table lists this clonotype with a count of one. The J gene is TRBJ1-3, the V gene TRBV11-3; D gene ambiguous. Germline CDR1 is SGHNT and CDR2 is YENEEA. This CDR3 is 10 amino acids long. V was shortened by 3 bases and J by 13 bases, with 7 bases between the two germline ends. CDR3 nucleotide sequence: TGTGCCAGCAGCTTCTCCACAATATATTTT. It is translated as CASSFSTIYF. The full variable domain, in which reference TRBV11-3 and TRBJ1-3 provide the parts outside the CDR3, is EAGVVQSPRYKIIEKKQPVAFWCNPISGHNTLYWYLQNLGQGPELLIRYENEEAVDDSQLPKDRFSAERLKGVDSTLKIQPAELGDSAVYLCASSFSTIYFGEGSWLTVV.

Regarding this clonotype: Just one base apart from a much larger clone, this may be a read error. The gene calls are TRBV6-6 and TRBJ2-5; unclear D gene. The CDR3 contains 13 residues. Germline V gene data show CDR1 as MNHNY and CDR2 as SVGAGI (reference sequence). The CDR3 DNA reads as TGTGCCAGCAGTTTGTGGGTGGGCGAGATCCAGTACTTC. It codes for CASSLWVGEIQYF.

About this clonotype itself: This may arise from a read error, as a much more abundant clone is one base away. This chain links TRBV6-1 with TRBJ1-1, with a possible D match to TRBD1 (5 bases). The CDR3 runs to 15 residues. Germline-derived CDR1 and CDR2 are MNHNS and SASEGT. CDR3 nucleotides: TGTGCCATCAGTGATATCCGACAGACCTACACTGAAGCTTTCTTT. It is translated as CAISDIRQTYTEAFF.

V usage is TRBV12-3 or TRBV12-4 and J usage is TRBJ2-5, with a weak D call TRBD1 (7 bases). Deletions cut 6 bases from V and 1 base from J, with 18 bases between. The CDR3 runs 16 residues. DNA of the CDR3: TGTGCCAGCAGCATGACGCAGGGGGGAGGCCAAGAGACCCAGTACTTC. Its protein product is CASSMTQGGGQETQYF.

As for this clonotype: This clone may be a read error of a much larger clone one base away. The chain employs TRBV6-5 and TRBJ2-1, with no clear D. This CDR3 has 12 amino acids. Per the germline V gene, CDR1 is MNHEY and CDR2 is SVGAGI. V was shortened by 5 bases and J by 10 bases, with 12 bases between the two germline ends. The CDR3 spells CASSDRCLEQFF. The CDR3, as DNA: TGTGCCAGCAGTGATAGGTGTTTGGAGCAGTTCTTC.